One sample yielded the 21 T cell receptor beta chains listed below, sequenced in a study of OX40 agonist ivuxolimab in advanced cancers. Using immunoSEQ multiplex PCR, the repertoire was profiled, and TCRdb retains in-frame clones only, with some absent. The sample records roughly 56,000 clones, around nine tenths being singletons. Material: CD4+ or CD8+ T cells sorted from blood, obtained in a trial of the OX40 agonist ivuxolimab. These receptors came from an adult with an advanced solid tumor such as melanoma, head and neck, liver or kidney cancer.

The chain's CDR3 is CASSEGLAGGPRNEQFF. DNA of the CDR3: TGCGCCAGCAGTGAAGGACTAGCGGGAGGTCCCCGAAATGAGCAGTTCTTC. The chain carries TRBV10-2 and TRBJ2-1; TRBD2 aligns across 14 bases. Trimming at V came to 3 bases and at J to 7 bases, leaving 8 bases not matched to a gene. In germline, CDR1 is WSHSY, CDR2 SAAADI. The CDR3 loop spans 17 amino acids.

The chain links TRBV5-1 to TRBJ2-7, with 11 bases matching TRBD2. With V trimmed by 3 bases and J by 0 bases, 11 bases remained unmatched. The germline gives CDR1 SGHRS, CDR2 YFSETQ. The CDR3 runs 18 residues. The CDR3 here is CASSSLVTTSGSSYEQYF. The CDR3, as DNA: TGCGCCAGCAGCTCATTGGTCACTACTAGCGGGAGCTCCTACGAGCAGTACTTC.

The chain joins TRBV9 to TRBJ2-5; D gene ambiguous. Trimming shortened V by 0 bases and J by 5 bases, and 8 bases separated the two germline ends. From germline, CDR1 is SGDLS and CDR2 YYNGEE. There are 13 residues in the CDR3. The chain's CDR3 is CASSVGLQETQYF. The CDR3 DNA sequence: TGTGCCAGCAGCGTAGGACTTCAGGAGACCCAGTACTTC.

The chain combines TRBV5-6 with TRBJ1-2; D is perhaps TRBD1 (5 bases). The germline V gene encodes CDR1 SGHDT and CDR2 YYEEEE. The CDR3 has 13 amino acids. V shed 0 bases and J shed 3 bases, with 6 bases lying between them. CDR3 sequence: CASSLDRYYGYTF. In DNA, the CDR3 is TGTGCCAGCAGCTTGGACAGGTACTATGGCTACACCTTC.

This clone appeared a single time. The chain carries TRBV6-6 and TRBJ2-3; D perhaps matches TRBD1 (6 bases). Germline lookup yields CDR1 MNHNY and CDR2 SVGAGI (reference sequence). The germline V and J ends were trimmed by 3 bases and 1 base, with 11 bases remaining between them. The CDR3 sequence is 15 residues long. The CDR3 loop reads CASSYMGAGTDTQYF. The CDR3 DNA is TGTGCCAGCAGTTATATGGGGGCAGGCACAGATACGCAGTATTTT.

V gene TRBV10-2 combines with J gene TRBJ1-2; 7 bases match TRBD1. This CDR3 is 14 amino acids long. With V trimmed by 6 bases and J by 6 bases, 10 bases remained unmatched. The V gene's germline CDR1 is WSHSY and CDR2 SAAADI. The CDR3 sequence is CASREQGLGDGYTF. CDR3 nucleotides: TGCGCCAGCAGGGAACAGGGGTTGGGAGATGGCTACACCTTC.

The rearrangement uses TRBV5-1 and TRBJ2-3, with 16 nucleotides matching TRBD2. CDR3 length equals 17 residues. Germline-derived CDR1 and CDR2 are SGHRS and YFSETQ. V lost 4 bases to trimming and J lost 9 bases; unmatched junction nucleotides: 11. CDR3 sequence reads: CASSLGTSGREGPTQYF. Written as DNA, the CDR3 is TGCGCCAGCAGCCTAGGGACTAGCGGGAGGGAGGGTCCGACGCAGTATTTT.

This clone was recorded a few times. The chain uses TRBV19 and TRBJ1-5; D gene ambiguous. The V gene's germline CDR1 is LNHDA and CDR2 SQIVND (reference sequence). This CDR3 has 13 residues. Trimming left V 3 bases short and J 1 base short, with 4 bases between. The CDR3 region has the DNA TGTGCCAGTAGTATGGGCAGCAATCAGCCCCAGCATTTT. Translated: CASSMGSNQPQHF.

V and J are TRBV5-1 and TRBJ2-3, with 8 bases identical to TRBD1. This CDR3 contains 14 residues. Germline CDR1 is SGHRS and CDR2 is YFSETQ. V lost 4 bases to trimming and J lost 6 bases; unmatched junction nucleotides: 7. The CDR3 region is CASSQRQGTDTQYF. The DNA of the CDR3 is TGCGCCAGCAGCCAAAGACAGGGGACGGATACGCAGTATTTT.

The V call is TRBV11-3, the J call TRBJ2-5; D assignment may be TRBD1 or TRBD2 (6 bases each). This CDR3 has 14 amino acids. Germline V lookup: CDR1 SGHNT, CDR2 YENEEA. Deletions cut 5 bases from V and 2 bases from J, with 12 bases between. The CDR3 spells CASSPRRGQETQYF. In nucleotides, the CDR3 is TGTGCCAGCAGCCCTAGGAGGGGGCAAGAGACCCAGTACTTC.

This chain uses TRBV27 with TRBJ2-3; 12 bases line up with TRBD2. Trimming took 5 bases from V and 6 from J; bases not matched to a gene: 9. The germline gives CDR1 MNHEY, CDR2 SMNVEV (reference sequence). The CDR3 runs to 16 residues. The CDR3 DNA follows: TGTGCCAGCAGTAGGACTAGCGGGACGGGGAGGGATACGCAGTATTTT. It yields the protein CASSRTSGTGRDTQYF.

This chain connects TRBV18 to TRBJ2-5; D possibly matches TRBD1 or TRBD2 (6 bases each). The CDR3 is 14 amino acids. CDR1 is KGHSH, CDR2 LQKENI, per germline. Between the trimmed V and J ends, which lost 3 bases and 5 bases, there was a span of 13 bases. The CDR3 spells CASSPRGRGETQYF. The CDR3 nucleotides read TGTGCCAGCTCACCTCGGGGGCGCGGGGAGACCCAGTACTTC. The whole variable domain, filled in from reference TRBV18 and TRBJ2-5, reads NAGVMQNPRHLVRRRGQEARLRCSPMKGHSHVYWYRQLPEEGLKFMVYLQKENIIDESGMPKERFSAEFPKEGPSILRIQQVVRGDSAAYFCASSPRGRGETQYFGPGTRLLVL.

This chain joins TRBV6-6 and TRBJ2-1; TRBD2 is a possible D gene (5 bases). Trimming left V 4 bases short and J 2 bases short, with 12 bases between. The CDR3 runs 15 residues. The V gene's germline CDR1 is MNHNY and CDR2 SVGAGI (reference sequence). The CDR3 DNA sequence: TGTGCCAGCAGTTTAATGGGAGAAACCTACAATGAGCAGTTCTTC. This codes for CASSLMGETYNEQFF.

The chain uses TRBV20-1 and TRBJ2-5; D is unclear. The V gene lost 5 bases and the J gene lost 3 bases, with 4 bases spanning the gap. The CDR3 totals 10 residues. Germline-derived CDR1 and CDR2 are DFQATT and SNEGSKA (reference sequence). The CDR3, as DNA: TGCAGTGCTTCAAAAGAGACCCAGTACTTC. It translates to CSASKETQYF.

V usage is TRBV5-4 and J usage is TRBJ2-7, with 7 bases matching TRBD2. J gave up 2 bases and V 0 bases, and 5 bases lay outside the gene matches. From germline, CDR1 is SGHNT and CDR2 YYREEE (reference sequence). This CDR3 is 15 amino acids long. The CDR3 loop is CASSLVAGSTYEQYF. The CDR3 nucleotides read TGTGCCAGCAGCTTGGTAGCGGGCAGTACCTACGAGCAGTACTTC.

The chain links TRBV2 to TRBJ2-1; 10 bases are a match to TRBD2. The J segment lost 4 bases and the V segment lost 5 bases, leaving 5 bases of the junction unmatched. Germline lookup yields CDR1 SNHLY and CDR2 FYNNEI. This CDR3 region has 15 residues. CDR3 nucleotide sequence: TGTGCCAGCAGTCTTAGACTAGCGGGTTACAATGAGCAGTTCTTC. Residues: CASSLRLAGYNEQFF.

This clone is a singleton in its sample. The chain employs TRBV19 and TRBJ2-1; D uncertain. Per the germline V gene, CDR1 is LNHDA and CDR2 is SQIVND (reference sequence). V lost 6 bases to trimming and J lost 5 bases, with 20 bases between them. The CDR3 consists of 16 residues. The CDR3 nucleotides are TGTGCCAGTAGGGGCATGGGTACTATCCCTCACAATGAGCAGTTCTTC. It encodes CASRGMGTIPHNEQFF.

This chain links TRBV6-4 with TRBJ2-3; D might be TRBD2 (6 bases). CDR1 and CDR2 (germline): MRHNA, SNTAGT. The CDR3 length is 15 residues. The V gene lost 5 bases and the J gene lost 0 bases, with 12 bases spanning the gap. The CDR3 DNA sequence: TGTGCCAGCAGTCCCATAGCGGCTAGCACAGATACGCAGTATTTT. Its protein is CASSPIAASTDTQYF.

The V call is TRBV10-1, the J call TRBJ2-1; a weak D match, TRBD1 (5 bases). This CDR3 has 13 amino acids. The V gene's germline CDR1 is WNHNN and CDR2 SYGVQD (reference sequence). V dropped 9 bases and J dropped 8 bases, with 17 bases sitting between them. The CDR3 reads CASSDNYKDEQFF. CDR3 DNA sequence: TGCGCCAGTTCGGACAACTATAAGGATGAGCAGTTCTTC.

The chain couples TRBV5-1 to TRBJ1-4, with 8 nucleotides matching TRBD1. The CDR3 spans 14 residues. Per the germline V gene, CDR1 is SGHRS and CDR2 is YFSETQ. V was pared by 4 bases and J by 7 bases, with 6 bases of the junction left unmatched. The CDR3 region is CASSIGQGREKLFF. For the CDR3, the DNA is TGCGCCAGCAGCATCGGACAGGGACGTGAAAAACTGTTTTTT.

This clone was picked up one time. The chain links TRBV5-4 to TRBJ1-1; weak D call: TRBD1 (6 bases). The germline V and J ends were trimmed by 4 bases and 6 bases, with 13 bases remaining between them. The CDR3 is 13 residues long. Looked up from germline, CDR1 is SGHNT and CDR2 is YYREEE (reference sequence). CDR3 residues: CASSPPAGAEAFF. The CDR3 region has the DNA TGTGCCAGCAGCCCGCCGGCAGGGGCTGAAGCTTTCTTT.